This entry describes one T cell receptor (beta chain). It was during active infection that Seattle patients were enrolled and then longitudinally followed. The data originate from a study of blood T cell repertoires in COVID-19. Across the study: Collection of acute and convalescent COVID-19 samples took place in the United States, Italy and Spain. Sources were T cells, B-cell-depleted T cells, or PBMCs; the material itself was cDNA or gDNA.

Germline trimming cut 5 bases from V and 7 bases from J; bases unmatched to any gene: 5. Germline V gives CDR1 SEHNR, CDR2 FQNEAQ (reference sequence). This CDR3 spans 14 amino acids. Study processing details: Amplification of reference gene primers provided the estimated nucleated cell counts. TCRdb's table, derived via immunoSEQ multiplex PCR, lists solely in-frame clones and lacks some. The DNA gave D and trimming, while V, J and clone size come from that table. The data hold 89,000 or so clones, with about 89% observed a single time. The source material was peripheral blood. This sequence originates from a man in his fifties or sixties with COVID-19, enrolled during active disease. The chain joins TRBV7-9 to TRBJ1-2; 12 bases align to TRBD1. The CDR3 DNA follows: TGTGCCAGCAGCCGGGGACAGGGGGCAGGTGGCTACACCTTC. Translation: CASSRGQGAGGYTF.